Below, 32 T cell receptor beta chains from the same sample are listed, as sequenced in a study of T cells after yellow fever vaccination. A single record per CDR3 protein comes from TCRdb applying MiXCR to the 5' RACE reads. The data show approximately 330,000 distinct CDR3 sequences, with under 15% seen just once and around 3% held by the top ten. This sample comprised CD4+ T cells sorted from PBMCs, obtained 15 days after the yellow fever booster vaccination. These receptors originate from a man aged 18 to 30 who received the YFV17D yellow fever vaccine.

This chain links TRBV27 with TRBJ1-1; D not resolved. The CDR3 extends over 12 amino acids. V was trimmed by 5 bases and J by 11 bases, leaving 15 bases between them. The germline V gene has CDR1 MNHEY and CDR2 SMNVEV (reference sequence). This CDR3 reads CASSPRAGGAFF. The CDR3 DNA is TGTGCCAGCAGTCCCCGGGCCGGAGGGGCTTTCTTT.

This clonotype was seen a handful of times. V usage is TRBV7-2 and J usage is TRBJ2-2; tentative D call: TRBD2 (6 bases). CDR3 length: 15 amino acids. Germline values: CDR1 SGHTA, CDR2 FQGNSA. Trimming pared 1 base from V and 5 bases from J, leaving 11 bases between. The CDR3 sequence is CASSLGRGATGELFF. DNA for the CDR3: TGTGCCAGCAGCTTAGGGCGGGGTGCGACCGGGGAGCTGTTTTTT.

This clonotype came up a few times. The genes are TRBV4-3 and TRBJ2-5; D perhaps matches TRBD2 (5 bases). Trimming stripped 0 bases from V and 2 bases from J, with 10 bases between. Germline V gene data show CDR1 as LGHNA and CDR2 as YSLEER. This CDR3 is 15 amino acids long. CDR3 DNA sequence: TGCGCCAGCAGCCAAGAACCTAGCCGGCAAGAGACCCAGTACTTC. Translating gives CASSQEPSRQETQYF.

This clonotype has more than one count but fewer than ten. The chain recombines TRBV11-2 with TRBJ2-7; either TRBD1 or TRBD2 may supply D (5 bases each). The CDR3 loop spans 11 amino acids. V gave up 6 bases and J gave up 5 bases, with 8 bases separating them. Looked up from germline, CDR1 is SGHAT and CDR2 is FQNNGV. The CDR3 protein is CASRRGDEQYF. The CDR3 DNA is TGTGCCAGCAGGAGAGGGGACGAGCAGTACTTC.

This clonotype was seen more than once but under ten times. The V gene is TRBV15, the J gene TRBJ2-4; TRBD1 or TRBD2 may be the D gene (5 bases each). V dropped 1 base and J dropped 0 bases, with 10 bases sitting between them. The CDR3 totals 16 residues. CDR1 and CDR2 (germline): LNHNV, YYDKDF (reference sequence). The CDR3: CATSRGGVEAKNIQYF. The CDR3 region has the DNA TGTGCCACCAGCAGAGGAGGGGTGGAAGCCAAAAACATTCAGTACTTC.

This sequence joins TRBV12-5 and TRBJ2-1, with 9 bases aligning to TRBD2. This CDR3 region has 12 residues. Germline V gene data show CDR1 as LGHNT and CDR2 as FRNRAP. The trim removed 1 base at V and 15 bases at J, leaving 4 bases unmatched. The CDR3 DNA is TGTGCTAGTGGTTTGGGCGGGACTAGCAGGTTCTTC. As protein: CASGLGGTSRFF.

CDR3 in DNA: TGCGCCAGCAGTCAAGGGGGACAGGGTGAGGCCGGGGAGCTGTTTTTT. As protein: CASSQGGQGEAGELFF. The J gene is TRBJ2-2, the V gene TRBV23-1, with TRBD1 matching 9 bases. TRBV23-1 is an ORF; its function is uncertain. The CDR3 length is 16 residues. J lost 6 bases, V lost 2 bases, and 7 bases had no gene match.

This clonotype was recorded a few times. This sequence joins TRBV10-3 and TRBJ2-7, with 8 bases lining up with TRBD1. The junction had 4 bases not matched to a gene; V was cut back by 5 bases and J by 7 bases. Germline values: CDR1 ENHRY, CDR2 SYGVKD. This CDR3 is 12 amino acids long. This chain's CDR3 is CAISSTGEEQYF. For the CDR3, the DNA is TGTGCCATCAGTTCGACAGGGGAAGAGCAGTACTTC.

The chain recombines TRBV25-1 with TRBJ2-3, with TRBD2 as a possible D gene (7 bases). CDR1 and CDR2 (germline): MGHDK, SYGVNS. Between the trimmed V and J ends, which lost 1 base and 0 bases, there was a span of 11 bases. CDR3 size: 16 residues. The CDR3 nucleotides are TGTGCCAGCAGTGAATGGGGGGGCGGAAGCACAGATACGCAGTATTTT. It encodes CASSEWGGGSTDTQYF.

V is TRBV20-1 and J is TRBJ2-3, with 8 nucleotides matching TRBD2. The CDR3 contains 15 residues. Germline CDR1 DFQATT, CDR2 SNEGSKA (reference sequence). V was pared by 6 bases and J by 2 bases, with 10 bases of the junction left unmatched. DNA for the CDR3: TGCAGTGCAGCGAACCCAGCGGGAGCCACAGATACGCAGTATTTT. Its protein product is CSAANPAGATDTQYF.

This clonotype was seen at least ten times. This rearrangement joins TRBV4-1 to TRBJ2-5; D call uncertain. CDR1 and CDR2 (germline): MGHRA, YSYEKL. Trimming cost V 3 bases and J 5 bases, with 19 bases left between them. The CDR3 spans 16 residues. The chain's CDR3 is CASSHAPWQTRETQYF. The CDR3 coding sequence is TGCGCCAGCAGCCATGCCCCGTGGCAAACCCGGGAGACCCAGTACTTC.

V usage is TRBV5-1 and J usage is TRBJ2-2; D possibly matches TRBD1 or TRBD2 (6 bases each). Trimming took 4 bases from V and 7 from J, leaving 17 bases between them. CDR1 and CDR2 from the germline V gene are SGHRS and YFSETQ. The CDR3 runs to 15 residues. CDR3 nucleotide sequence: TGCGCCAGCAGCCTCAGGGGAGGACGAGACGGGGAGCTGTTTTTT. Protein: CASSLRGGRDGELFF.

This clonotype has only a few counts. The V and J genes are TRBV19 and TRBJ2-1; TRBD2 agrees at 12 bases. The CDR3 runs to 15 residues. With 6 bases clipped from V and 6 bases from J, the junction kept 6 bases outside the gene matches. In germline, CDR1 is LNHDA, CDR2 SQIVND (reference sequence). CDR3 loop: CASRRGLAGFNEQFF. DNA for the CDR3: TGTGCCAGTAGGAGGGGACTAGCGGGTTTCAATGAGCAGTTCTTC.

This clonotype has only a few counts. The rearrangement joins TRBV4-2 to TRBJ1-1; D gene ambiguous. CDR3 size: 15 residues. The germline V gene encodes CDR1 LGHNA and CDR2 YNFKEQ. The germline V and J ends were trimmed by 0 bases and 8 bases, with 16 bases remaining between them. The CDR3 loop is CASSQDTAQGREAFF. In DNA form, the CDR3 reads TGTGCCAGCAGCCAAGATACCGCACAAGGGAGGGAAGCTTTCTTT.

This clonotype was picked up a small number of times. The DNA of the CDR3 is TGCGCCAGCAGCCCCGTGGGGATGACAGGGGTGAGGGGCGAGCAGTACTTC. Translation: CASSPVGMTGVRGEQYF. This chain links TRBV5-1 with TRBJ2-7; TRBD1 aligns across 8 bases. V trimming: 4 bases; J trimming: 6 bases; junction bases outside the gene matches: 18. Germline CDR1 is SGHRS and CDR2 is YFSETQ. CDR3 length: 17 amino acids.

This clonotype has a handful of counts. The genes are TRBV20-1 and TRBJ2-2; TRBD2 matches at 10 bases. This CDR3 is 14 amino acids long. Germline CDR1 DFQATT, CDR2 SNEGSKA (reference sequence). V trimming: 5 bases; J trimming: 6 bases; junction bases outside the gene matches: 6. The CDR3 DNA is TGCAGTGCTTCCCCTAGCGGGGGCTCCGGGGAGCTGTTTTTT. Encoded protein: CSASPSGGSGELFF.

This clonotype has ten or more counts. The genes are TRBV28 and TRBJ2-1, with D possibly called TRBD1 or TRBD2 (5 bases each). The V gene's germline CDR1 is MDHEN and CDR2 SYDVKM. V lost 1 base, J lost 4 bases, and 14 bases lay in between. This CDR3 contains 16 residues. The CDR3 region has the DNA TGTGCCAGCAGTTTATACGGGGCAAGCGTGTACAATGAGCAGTTCTTC. It yields the protein CASSLYGASVYNEQFF.

This chain uses TRBV6-2 or TRBV6-3 with TRBJ1-1; D is undetermined. This CDR3 spans 13 amino acids. Deletions cut 2 bases from V and 9 bases from J, with 13 bases between. Looked up from germline, CDR1 is MNHEY and CDR2 is SVGEGT. The CDR3 DNA follows: TGTGCCAGCAGTTACGGCGCAGCAGAAAAAGCTTTCTTT. It yields the protein CASSYGAAEKAFF.

This clonotype appeared many times. The rearrangement uses TRBV5-1 and TRBJ2-1; D tentatively reads TRBD1 or TRBD2 (5 bases each). Per germline, CDR1 SGHRS and CDR2 YFSETQ. The V gene lost 7 bases and the J gene lost 2 bases, with 10 bases spanning the gap. The CDR3 length is 13 residues. CDR3 nucleotide sequence: TGCGCCAGCCTGGGGGATCCCTACAATGAGCAGTTCTTC. Its translation is CASLGDPYNEQFF.

The sample holds a few counts of this clonotype. The chain recombines TRBV25-1 with TRBJ2-1; 9 bases are a match to TRBD2. In germline, CDR1 is MGHDK, CDR2 SYGVNS. This CDR3 is built from 15 residues. Germline trimming cut 6 bases from V and 4 bases from J; bases unmatched to any gene: 7. CDR3 sequence: CASREAGGWYNEQFF. The CDR3 DNA is TGTGCCAGCAGAGAAGCGGGGGGTTGGTACAATGAGCAGTTCTTC. Using reference TRBV25-1 and TRBJ2-1 for the parts outside the CDR3, the full variable domain is EADIYQTPRYLVIGTGKKITLECSQTMGHDKMYWYQQDPGMELHLIHYSYGVNSTEKGDLSSESTVSRIRTEHFPLTLESARPSHTSQYLCASREAGGWYNEQFFGPGTRLTVL.

This clonotype was seen only a few times. This chain joins TRBV7-2 and TRBJ2-2; the D call may be TRBD1 or TRBD2 (5 bases each). Per germline, CDR1 SGHTA and CDR2 FQGNSA. This CDR3 contains 15 residues. Trimming removed 7 bases at V and 2 bases at J, with 14 bases between. CDR3 nucleotide sequence: TGTGCCAGCACCTGGGGGTATCCAAACACCGGGGAGCTGTTTTTT. Encoded protein: CASTWGYPNTGELFF.

This clonotype came up many times. The chain is built from TRBV7-2 and TRBJ2-2; D is ambiguous. The CDR3 is 17 amino acids. V lost 5 bases and J 0 bases, leaving 16 bases between the germline ends. Germline values: CDR1 SGHTA, CDR2 FQGNSA. The chain's CDR3 is CASSPRWFNANTGELFF. CDR3 coding DNA: TGTGCCAGCAGCCCTAGGTGGTTCAACGCGAACACCGGGGAGCTGTTTTTT.

This clonotype occurred a few times. The chain has TRBV20-1 and TRBJ2-1; 7 bases map to TRBD2. V dropped 6 bases and J dropped 4; count of bases not matched to a gene: 6. This CDR3 region has 13 residues. Germline-derived CDR1 and CDR2 are DFQATT and SNEGSKA (reference sequence). This CDR3 reads CSAPSAGYNEQFF. The CDR3 region has the DNA TGCAGTGCGCCCTCAGCGGGGTACAATGAGCAGTTCTTC.

V usage is TRBV12-3 or TRBV12-4 and J usage is TRBJ1-2; the D is unclear. Trimming removed 6 bases at V and 6 bases at J, with 14 bases between. There are 13 residues in the CDR3. In DNA, the CDR3 is TGTGCCAGCAGGAAAGGACGGGTAGATGGCTACACCTTC. The encoded protein is CASRKGRVDGYTF.

CDR3 sequence: CASREGLEQYV. The DNA of the CDR3 is TGTGCCAGCAGGGAAGGACTCGAGCAGTACGTC. The chain links TRBV28 to TRBJ2-7; D may be TRBD2 (5 bases). This CDR3 is built from 11 residues. The V gene's germline CDR1 is MDHEN and CDR2 SYDVKM. The V and J ends lost 6 bases and 6 bases respectively, with 9 bases between them.

The V call is TRBV5-6, the J call TRBJ2-5; D call uncertain. V was clipped by 4 bases and J by 5 bases, with 12 bases between them. From germline, CDR1 is SGHDT and CDR2 YYEEEE. This CDR3 is built from 13 residues. Written as DNA, the CDR3 is TGTGCCAGCAGCCGAAGGGTCGGGGAGACCCAGTACTTC. The encoded protein is CASSRRVGETQYF.

This clonotype appeared once. The chain employs TRBV5-1 and TRBJ1-5, with D possibly being TRBD1 (5 bases). The germline V gene has CDR1 SGHRS and CDR2 YFSETQ. Trimming removed 4 bases from V and 6 bases from J, with 20 bases in between. CDR3 size: 16 residues. The CDR3 spells CASSPGGRQGSQPQHF. The CDR3 DNA is TGCGCCAGCAGCCCCGGAGGTCGCCAGGGAAGTCAGCCCCAGCATTTT.

This clonotype showed up many times. The V gene is TRBV29-1, the J gene TRBJ1-2; tentative D call: TRBD1 (5 bases). CDR1 and CDR2 (germline): SQVTM, ANQGSEA. Trimming removed 1 base from V and 8 bases from J, with 17 bases in between. The CDR3 is made up of 14 amino acids. CDR3 in DNA: TGCAGCGTTGAAGGAGGGGCTGGAGCTAGGGGCTACACCTTC. This sequence encodes CSVEGGAGARGYTF.

This clonotype showed up just a few times. The V gene is TRBV5-6, the J gene TRBJ2-2; D tentatively fits TRBD1 or TRBD2 (6 bases each). The germline CDR1 and CDR2 sequences are SGHDT and YYEEEE. Trimming removed 4 bases at V and 5 bases at J, with 18 bases between. CDR3 length: 16 residues. CDR3 residues: CASSPQLGGRTGELFF. CDR3 DNA: TGTGCCAGCAGCCCCCAACTAGGGGGGAGGACCGGGGAGCTGTTTTTT.

The genes are TRBV6-5 and TRBJ1-2; the match to TRBD1 covers 7 bases. The germline V gene encodes CDR1 MNHEY and CDR2 SVGAGI. The trim removed 6 bases at V and 6 bases at J, leaving 4 bases unmatched. This CDR3 is 12 amino acids long. The CDR3 here is CASRQGIHGYTF. Written as DNA, the CDR3 is TGTGCCAGCAGACAGGGGATTCATGGCTACACCTTC.

This clonotype has more than one count but fewer than ten. This rearrangement joins TRBV20-1 to TRBJ2-7, with TRBD1 matching 9 bases. J was trimmed by 6 bases and V by 4 bases; bases with no gene match: 10. Germline V CDR1 and CDR2: DFQATT, SNEGSKA (reference sequence). The CDR3 totals 14 residues. The CDR3 sequence: CSATKQGAIAEQYF. In DNA form, the CDR3 reads TGCAGTGCTACTAAACAGGGGGCTATCGCCGAGCAGTACTTC.

The CDR3 is CSARAGGGANVLTF. For the CDR3, the DNA is TGCAGTGCTAGGGCAGGGGGTGGGGCCAACGTCCTGACTTTC. This chain connects TRBV20-1 to TRBJ2-6, with 7 bases matching TRBD1. Germline CDR1 reads DFQATT; CDR2 reads SNEGSKA (reference sequence). The trim removed 3 bases at V and 3 bases at J, leaving 2 bases unmatched. This CDR3 contains 14 residues.